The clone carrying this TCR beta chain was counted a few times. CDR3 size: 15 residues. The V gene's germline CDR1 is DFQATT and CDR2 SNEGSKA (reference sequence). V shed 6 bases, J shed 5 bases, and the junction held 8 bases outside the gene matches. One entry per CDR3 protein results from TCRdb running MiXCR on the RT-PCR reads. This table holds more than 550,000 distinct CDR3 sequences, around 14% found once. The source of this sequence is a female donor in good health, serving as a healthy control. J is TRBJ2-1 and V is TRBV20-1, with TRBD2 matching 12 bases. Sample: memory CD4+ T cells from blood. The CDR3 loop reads CSAVGTSGSNNEQFF. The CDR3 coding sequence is TGCAGTGCGGTGGGGACTAGCGGGTCCAACAATGAGCAGTTCTTC.